These T cell receptor beta chains were read from a single sample in a study of CD8 T cells in Susac syndrome. TCRdb reanalysed the immunoSEQ multiplex PCR reads using MiXCR and keeps one entry per CDR3 protein. The repertoire holds about 240,000 distinct CDR3 sequences, with 90% to 96% as singletons. The sample comprised CD4+ T cells from PBMCs. These receptors were collected from a human donor with Susac syndrome. CDR3s include the opening cysteine and the closing phenylalanine or tryptophan.

v_call cdr3_aa
TRBV20-1 CSARRPGSYEQYF
TRBV18 CASSRTGNTGELFF
TRBV4-2 CASSQILHSSYEQYF
TRBV27 CASSIRGTGATDTQYF
TRBV20-1 CSASHGPYGYTF
TRBV30 CAWTPLNTEAFF
TRBV20-1 CSATGTPTNFYNEQFF
TRBV2 CASSEAVRPATDTQYF
TRBV15 CATSRDPPNRAGEQYF
TRBV25-1 CASSESPKETQYF
TRBV7-8 CASNQSGEQETQYF
TRBV29-1 CSSRIGGQAAIETQYF
TRBV30 CAWSRGQLLTEAFF
TRBV11-2 CASSSGQGDTQYF
TRBV9 CASSVVVGLAGALSYNEQFF